These T cell receptor beta chains were read from a single sample in a study of blood T cell repertoires in COVID-19. Sequencing used immunoSEQ multiplex PCR; TCRdb keeps in-frame clones, though not all of them. There are 260,000 or so clones in the sample; 80% to 90% occur only once, and 5% to 6% lies in the top ten. Sequencing was performed on peripheral blood. These receptors were collected from a man at least 80 years old with acute or convalescent COVID-19. The CDR3 runs from the conserved cysteine through the conserved F or W. D genes are given only for firm matches. The listing skips clone size in some rows; elsewhere it reads once, few, many or a size class.

DNA	CDR3	size	D	V	J
TGTGCCACCTGGGGTGGGGAGGGGAATGGCTACACCTTC	CATWGGEGNGYTF	-	-	TRBV6-5	TRBJ1-2
TGCGCCAGCAGCTTGGAGGGAGGCACAGATACGCAGTATTTT	CASSLEGGTDTQYF	-	-	TRBV5-1	TRBJ2-3
TGTGCCACCAGTGATTCGGGACAGGGAAACTATGGCTACACCTTC	CATSDSGQGNYGYTF	-	TRBD1	TRBV24-1	TRBJ1-2
TGTGCCACCAGCAGATCGAGGGGGACCTACGAGCAGTACTTC	CATSRSRGTYEQYF	-	-	TRBV15	TRBJ2-7
TGTGCCAGCGGGCTCTCCTACGAGCAGTACTTC	CASGLSYEQYF	-	-	TRBV2	TRBJ2-7
TGTGCCTGGAGTGGGACAGGTGGGCGCCACGAGCAGTACTTC	CAWSGTGGRHEQYF	-	TRBD1	TRBV30	TRBJ2-7
TGTGCCAGCAGCGCTGACAGATACTCCTACGAGCAGTACTTC	CASSADRYSYEQYF	-	-	TRBV5-4	TRBJ2-7
TGTGCCAGTAGTATAATTGGAGGGATCGACGGAACTAATGAAAAACTGTTTTTT	CASSIIGGIDGTNEKLFF	few	-	TRBV19	TRBJ1-4
TGCAGCGTTGTATTTGTGGAGACCCAGTACTTC	CSVVFVETQYF	-	-	TRBV29-1	TRBJ2-5
TGTGCCAGCAGCTCCCAGGGGGGATTAAATGAAAAACTGTTTTTT	CASSSQGGLNEKLFF	once	TRBD1	TRBV5-5	TRBJ1-4
TGTGCCAGCTCAGAGGACAGGGTCACCGGGGAGCTGTTTTTT	CASSEDRVTGELFF	-	TRBD1	TRBV18	TRBJ2-2
TGTGCCAGCAGTTCGATAGCGGGAGGCCCAACACAATACGAGCAGTACTTC	CASSSIAGGPTQYEQYF	-	TRBD2	TRBV28	TRBJ2-7
TGTGCCAGCAGCGTAGATTTAGCCTTGCCCGGGGAGCTGTTTTTT	CASSVDLALPGELFF	few	-	TRBV9	TRBJ2-2
TGTGCCAGCAGCCATGGGCGGGGGGTTGGAACCGAAGCTTTCTTT	CASSHGRGVGTEAFF	-	-	TRBV3-1/TRBV3-2	TRBJ1-1
TGTGCCAGCAGGGGCTTTAGCAATCAGCCCCAGCATTTT	CASRGFSNQPQHF	-	-	TRBV2	TRBJ1-5
TGTGCCGGCAATACAGTGAACACTGAAGCTTTCTTT	CAGNTVNTEAFF	-	-	TRBV2	TRBJ1-1
TGTGCCAGCTCGCGGGGGAGTGGAGATACGCAGTATTTT	CASSRGSGDTQYF	-	TRBD2	TRBV18	TRBJ2-3
TGTGCCAGTAGTATTTCCTTTCTGACAGGGCCCTCTGGAAACACCATATATTTT	CASSISFLTGPSGNTIYF	-	TRBD1	TRBV19	TRBJ1-3
TGTGCCAGCAGTACCGAACAGGGGGCGCCGCAGCCCCAGCATTTT	CASSTEQGAPQPQHF	-	TRBD1	TRBV6-1	TRBJ1-5
TGTGCCAGCAGCTTAGTTCAGAGGAGCTCTGGGGCCAACGTCCTGACTTTC	CASSLVQRSSGANVLTF	-	-	TRBV11-2	TRBJ2-6
TGTGCCAGAAGCTTGGAGGATGTGCTAGGAGATACGCAGTATTTT	CARSLEDVLGDTQYF	-	-	TRBV5-3	TRBJ2-3
TGTGCCTGGAGGGGAGCCGGGACAGCGCATGAAAAACTGTTTTTT	CAWRGAGTAHEKLFF	few	TRBD1	TRBV30	TRBJ1-4
TGTGCCAGCAGTTACACAGGGGACGGCTACACCTTC	CASSYTGDGYTF	-	TRBD1	TRBV6-5	TRBJ1-2
TGTGCCAGCAGCGTAGGACAGGGGGCCTCGTACGAGCAGTACTTC	CASSVGQGASYEQYF	once	TRBD1	TRBV9	TRBJ2-7
TGTGCCAGTAGTATCTCCGCACAAGTAGCCAAAAACATTCAGTACTTC	CASSISAQVAKNIQYF	-	-	TRBV19	TRBJ2-4
TGTGCCAGCAGTGAATGGGGCAGGGATGGACAGCCCCAGCATTTT	CASSEWGRDGQPQHF	-	-	TRBV2	TRBJ1-5
TGCGCCAGCAGCTTGGGCGGGACTAGCGGAAACAATGAGCAGTTCTTC	CASSLGGTSGNNEQFF	-	TRBD2	TRBV5-1	TRBJ2-1
TGCGCCAGCAGCATAGGACAGAAGGGGACTGAAGCTTTCTTT	CASSIGQKGTEAFF	-	-	TRBV5-1	TRBJ1-1
TGTGCCATCAGGGGGACAGGGTCGCAAGAGACCCAGTACTTC	CAIRGTGSQETQYF	-	TRBD1	TRBV10-3	TRBJ2-5
TGTGCCAGCAGCTTAAGGGGCACCTCTGGAAACACCATATATTTT	CASSLRGTSGNTIYF	-	-	TRBV7-2	TRBJ1-3
TGTGCCAGCAGTGAATTTTCCCGGACAGGAAGAGAGACCCAGTACTTC	CASSEFSRTGRETQYF	-	TRBD1	TRBV2	TRBJ2-5
TGTGCCAGCTCACCACCTTCAGGAAACAATTCACCCCTCCACTTT	CASSPPSGNNSPLHF	few	-	TRBV18	TRBJ1-6
TGTGCCAGCAGTGGGACTAGCGGGAGACGAAGCACAGATACGCAGTATTTT	CASSGTSGRRSTDTQYF	-	TRBD2	TRBV2	TRBJ2-3
TGTGCCAGCCCCAGGAGCGGGAGTCCTGTCCTACTGGAGCAGTACTTC	CASPRSGSPVLLEQYF	-	TRBD2	TRBV19	TRBJ2-7
TGTGCCAGCAGCTTAGGCGGAGGACTAGCGGGAGAGACAATCGGCACAGATACGCAGTATTTT	CASSLGGGLAGETIGTDTQYF	-	TRBD2	TRBV13	TRBJ2-3
TGTGCCAGCAGTGAACACATCGCCTACGAGCAGTACTTC	CASSEHIAYEQYF	-	-	TRBV6-1	TRBJ2-7
TGTGCCAGCTCCCCCACTCAGGGATTTGATACTGAAGCTTTCTTT	CASSPTQGFDTEAFF	-	-	TRBV18	TRBJ1-1